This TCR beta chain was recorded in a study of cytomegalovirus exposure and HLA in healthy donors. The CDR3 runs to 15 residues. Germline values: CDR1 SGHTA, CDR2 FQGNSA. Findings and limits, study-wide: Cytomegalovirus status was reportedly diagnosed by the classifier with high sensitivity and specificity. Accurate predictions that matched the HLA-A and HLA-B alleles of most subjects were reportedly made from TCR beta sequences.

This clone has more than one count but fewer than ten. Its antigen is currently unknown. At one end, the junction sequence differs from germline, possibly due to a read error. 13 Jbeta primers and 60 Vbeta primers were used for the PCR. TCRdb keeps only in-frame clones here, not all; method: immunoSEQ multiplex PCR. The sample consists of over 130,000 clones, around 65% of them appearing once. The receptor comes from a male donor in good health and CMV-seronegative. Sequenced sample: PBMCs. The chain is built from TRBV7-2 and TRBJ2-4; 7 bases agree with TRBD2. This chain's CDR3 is CASSSRLGAGVPRDF. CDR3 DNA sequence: TGTGCCAGCAGCTCCCGGTTAGGCGCGGGGGTTCCCCGGGACTTC.